Below, 4 T cell receptor beta chains from the same sample are listed, as sequenced in a study of T cells after posttransplantation cyclophosphamide. Repertoires were generated with immunoSEQ multiplex PCR, while TCRdb's copy carries only in-frame clones and drops some. Observed in the sample are thousands of clones, none of them singletons. Treatment was busulfan-fludarabine conditioning, a marrow graft, and cyclophosphamide on days +3 and +4. Sequences were derived from PBMCs, sampled approximately 360 days after allogeneic stem cell transplant with posttransplant cyclophosphamide. These receptors originate from a male patient in his sixties who received an allogeneic stem cell transplant from a related donor, was CMV-positive, and had acute GVHD only. The graft donor may account for some of the T cells.

This clone was recorded a few times. The chain carries TRBV25-1 and TRBJ2-5; 9 nucleotides line up with TRBD2. The end of the DNA fits TRBJ2-7 better, so the J call may be wrong. The germline gives CDR1 MGHDK, CDR2 SYGVNS. The CDR3 runs to 16 residues. The CDR3 nucleotides are TGTGCCAGCAGTTCCTTTAGCGGGAGCAGGCCCTACGAGCAGTACTTC. Its protein product is CASSSFSGSRPYEQYF.

The genes are TRBV28 and TRBJ2-5; 7 bases agree with TRBD1. The closer fit of TRBJ2-7 to the DNA end suggests the J call may be wrong. Germline V gene data show CDR1 as MDHEN and CDR2 as SYDVKM. The length of the CDR3 is 15 residues. CDR3 in amino acids: CASSIREQGYYEQYF. The CDR3 DNA is TGTGCCAGCAGCATAAGGGAACAGGGGTACTACGAGCAGTACTTC.

This clone was observed at least ten times. The chain has TRBV2 and TRBJ1-1, with D unresolved. Germline V gene data show CDR1 as SNHLY and CDR2 as FYNNEI. There are 13 residues in the CDR3. Deletions cut 7 bases from V and 5 bases from J, with 14 bases between. CDR3 nucleotides: TGTGCCAGCACGGAGGGCTTGAGGACTGAAGCTTTCTTT. Its translation is CASTEGLRTEAFF.

In its sample, this clone was seen many times. V usage is TRBV5-4 and J usage is TRBJ2-2; 10 bases map to TRBD2. Germline trimming cut 3 bases from V and 0 bases from J; bases unmatched to any gene: 2. Germline lookup yields CDR1 SGHNT and CDR2 YYREEE (reference sequence). The CDR3 spans 16 residues. The CDR3 DNA reads TGTGCCAGCAGCTATGGACTAGCGGCGAACACCGGGGAGCTGTTTTTT. Translation gives CASSYGLAANTGELFF.